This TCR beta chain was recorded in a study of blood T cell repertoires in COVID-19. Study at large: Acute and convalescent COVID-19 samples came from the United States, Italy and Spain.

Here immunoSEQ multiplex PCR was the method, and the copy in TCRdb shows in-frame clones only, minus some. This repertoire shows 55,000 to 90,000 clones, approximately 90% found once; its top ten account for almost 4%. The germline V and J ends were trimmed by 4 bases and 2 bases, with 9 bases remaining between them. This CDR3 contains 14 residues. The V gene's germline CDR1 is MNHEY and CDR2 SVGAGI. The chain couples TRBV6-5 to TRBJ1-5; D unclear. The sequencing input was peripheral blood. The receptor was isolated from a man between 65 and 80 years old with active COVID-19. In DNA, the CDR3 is TGTGCCAGCAGTTCATCGAGGGGCAATCAGCCCCAGCATTTT. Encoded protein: CASSSSRGNQPQHF.